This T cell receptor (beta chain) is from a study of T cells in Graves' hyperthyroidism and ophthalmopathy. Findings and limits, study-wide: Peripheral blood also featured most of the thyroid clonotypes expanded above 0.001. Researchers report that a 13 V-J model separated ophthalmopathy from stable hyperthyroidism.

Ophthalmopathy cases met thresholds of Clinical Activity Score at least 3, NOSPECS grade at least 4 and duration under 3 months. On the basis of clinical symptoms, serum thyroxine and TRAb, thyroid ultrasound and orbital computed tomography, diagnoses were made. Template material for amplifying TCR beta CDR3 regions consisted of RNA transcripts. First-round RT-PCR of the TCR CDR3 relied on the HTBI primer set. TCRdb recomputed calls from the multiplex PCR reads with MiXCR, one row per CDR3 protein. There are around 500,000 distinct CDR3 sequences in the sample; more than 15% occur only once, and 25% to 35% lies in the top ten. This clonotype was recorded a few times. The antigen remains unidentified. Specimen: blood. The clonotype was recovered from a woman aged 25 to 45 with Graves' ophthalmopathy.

The CDR3 here is CATKRGGAGYEQYF. The DNA for the CDR3 is TGTGCCACCAAAAGGGGAGGGGCTGGGTACGAGCAGTACTTC. The chain links TRBV25-1 to TRBJ2-7; 7 nucleotides align to TRBD2. Germline V lookup: CDR1 MGHDK, CDR2 SYGVNS. This CDR3 has 14 amino acids. Trimming at V came to 10 bases and at J to 4 bases, leaving 13 bases not matched to a gene.